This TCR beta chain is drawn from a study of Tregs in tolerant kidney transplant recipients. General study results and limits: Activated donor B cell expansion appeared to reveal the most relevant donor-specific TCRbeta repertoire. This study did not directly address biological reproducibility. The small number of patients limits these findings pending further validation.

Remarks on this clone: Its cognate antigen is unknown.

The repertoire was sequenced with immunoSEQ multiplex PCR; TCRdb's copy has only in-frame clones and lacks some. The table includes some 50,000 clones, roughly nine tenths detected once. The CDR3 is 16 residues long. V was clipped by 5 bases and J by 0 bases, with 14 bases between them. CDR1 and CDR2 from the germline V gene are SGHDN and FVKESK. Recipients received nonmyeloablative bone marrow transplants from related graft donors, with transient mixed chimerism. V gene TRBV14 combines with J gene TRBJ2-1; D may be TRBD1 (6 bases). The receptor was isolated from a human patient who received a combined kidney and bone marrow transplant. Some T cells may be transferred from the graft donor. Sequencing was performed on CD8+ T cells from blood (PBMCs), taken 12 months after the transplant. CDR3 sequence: CASSNPGQISYNEQFF. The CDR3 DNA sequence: TGTGCCAGCAGCAACCCCGGACAGATCTCCTACAATGAGCAGTTCTTC. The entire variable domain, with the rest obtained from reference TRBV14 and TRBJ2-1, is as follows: EAGVTQFPSHSVIEKGQTVTLRCDPISGHDNLYWYRRVMGKEIKFLLHFVKESKQDESGMPNNRFLAERTGGTYSTLKVQPAELEDSGVYFCASSNPGQISYNEQFFGPGTRLTVL.